This T cell receptor beta chain is drawn from a study of cytotoxic CD8 clonotypes in ibrutinib-treated CLL. As for the study in general: The study recorded mean values of about 260,000 productive templates and 80,000 to 100,000 productive rearrangements per sample.

Targeted sequencing depth ranged from 1 in 200,000 to 1 in 1 million T cells. Sequencing used immunoSEQ multiplex PCR; TCRdb keeps in-frame clones, though not all of them. Of roughly 51,000 clones in the sample, approximately 53% were seen once. Genomic DNA (about 2 micrograms) was obtained from cryopreserved PBMCs for construction of TCR beta libraries. Relative to its sample, this clone is large. Other DNA sequences of this sample code for an identical CDR3. The CDR3 is made up of 12 amino acids. V lost 7 bases to trimming and J lost 7 bases, with 13 bases between them. CDR1 is SNHLY, CDR2 FYNNEI, per germline.

The clonotype comes from a human donor with chronic lymphocytic leukemia. This material consisted of PBMCs, taken after 12 months of ibrutinib treatment. V gene TRBV2 combines with J gene TRBJ1-2; TRBD1 is a possible D gene (6 bases). CDR3 amino acids: CASTVRGLGYTF. The CDR3 DNA reads TGTGCCAGCACGGTCAGGGGTCTTGGCTACACCTTC.